This T cell receptor (beta chain) was observed in a study of T cell changes during pregnancy in multiple sclerosis. The V and J ends lost 1 base and 3 bases, in that order; junction bases with no gene match: 6. The CDR3 is 16 residues long. Germline V lookup: CDR1 MGHRA, CDR2 YSYEKL. Profiling relied on immunoSEQ multiplex PCR, and the TCRdb table lists in-frame clones only, not all of them. Of some 95,000 clones listed, approximately 92% were seen once; the top ten hold 2.6%. Sample: peripheral blood, taken in the first trimester of pregnancy. This sequence was found in a female donor with multiple sclerosis, enrolled in a pregnancy study. This rearrangement joins TRBV4-1 to TRBJ2-3; 8 bases are shared with TRBD2. The CDR3 coding sequence is TGCGCCAGCAGCCAAGCAGGTAGCGGGATAACAGATACGCAGTATTTT. This sequence encodes CASSQAGSGITDTQYF.